This T cell receptor (beta chain) was observed in a study of a mutant IDH1 vaccine in newly diagnosed glioma. As regards this clone: Its antigen is as yet unknown.

The CDR3 loop spans 11 amino acids. The ends were cut back, 7 bases at V and 4 bases at J, with 8 bases in the middle. Germline loops: CDR1 SEHNR, CDR2 FQNEAQ (reference sequence). Only in-frame clones appear in the TCRdb table, and some are missing; sequencing was by immunoSEQ multiplex PCR. This table has 65,000 to 85,000 clones, 85% to 90% appearing once. Described time point: week 35, safety follow-up. The investigators gave 300 ug of mutant IDH1 20-mer peptide in each vaccine dose, together with topical imiquimod. The sample in question was PBMCs, obtained from a glioma patient whose treatment included an IDH1 peptide vaccine. The chain employs TRBV7-9 and TRBJ2-7; D call uncertain. The TCR was taken from a young man with glioma. The CDR3 protein is CASTNEYEQYF. The DNA of the CDR3 is TGTGCCAGCACCAACGAGTACGAGCAGTACTTC.